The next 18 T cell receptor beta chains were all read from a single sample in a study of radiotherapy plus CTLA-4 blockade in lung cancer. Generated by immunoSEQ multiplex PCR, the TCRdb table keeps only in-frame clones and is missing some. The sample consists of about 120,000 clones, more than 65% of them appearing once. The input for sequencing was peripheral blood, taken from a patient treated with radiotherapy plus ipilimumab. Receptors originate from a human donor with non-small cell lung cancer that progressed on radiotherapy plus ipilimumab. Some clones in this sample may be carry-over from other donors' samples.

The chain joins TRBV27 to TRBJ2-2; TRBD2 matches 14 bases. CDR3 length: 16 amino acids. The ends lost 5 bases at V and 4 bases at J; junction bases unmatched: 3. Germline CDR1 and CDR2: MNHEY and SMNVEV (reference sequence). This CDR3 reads CASSLGLAGGTGELFF. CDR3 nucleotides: TGTGCCAGCAGTCTCGGACTAGCGGGGGGCACCGGGGAGCTGTTTTTT.

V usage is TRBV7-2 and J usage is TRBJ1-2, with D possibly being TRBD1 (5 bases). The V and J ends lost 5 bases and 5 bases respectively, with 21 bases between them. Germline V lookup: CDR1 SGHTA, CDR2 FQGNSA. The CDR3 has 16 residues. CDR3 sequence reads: CASSPPPGSDMYGYTF. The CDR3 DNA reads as TGTGCCAGCAGCCCGCCCCCAGGGTCAGACATGTATGGCTACACCTTC.

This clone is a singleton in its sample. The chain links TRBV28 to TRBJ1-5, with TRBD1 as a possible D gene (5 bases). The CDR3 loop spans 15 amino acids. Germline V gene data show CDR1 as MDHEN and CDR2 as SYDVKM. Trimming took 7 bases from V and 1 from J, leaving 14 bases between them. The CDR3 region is CASKVMGLSNQPQHF. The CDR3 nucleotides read TGTGCCAGCAAAGTCATGGGACTAAGCAATCAGCCCCAGCATTTT.

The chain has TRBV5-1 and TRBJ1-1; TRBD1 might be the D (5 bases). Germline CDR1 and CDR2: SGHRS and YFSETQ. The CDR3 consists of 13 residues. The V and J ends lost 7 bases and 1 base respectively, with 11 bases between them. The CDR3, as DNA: TGCGCCAGCTATGACAGTCAGAACACTGAAGCTTTCTTT. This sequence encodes CASYDSQNTEAFF.

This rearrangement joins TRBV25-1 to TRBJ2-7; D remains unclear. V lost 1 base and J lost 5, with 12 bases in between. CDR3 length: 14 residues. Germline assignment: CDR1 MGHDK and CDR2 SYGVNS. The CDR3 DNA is TGTGCCAGCAGTGAATTTAAAGGCACGGACGAGCAGTACTTC. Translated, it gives CASSEFKGTDEQYF.

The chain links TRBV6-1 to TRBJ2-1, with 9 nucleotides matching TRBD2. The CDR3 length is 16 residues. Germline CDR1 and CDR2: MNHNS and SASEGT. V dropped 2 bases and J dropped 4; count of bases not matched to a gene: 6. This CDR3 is CASSERGGAFYNEQFF. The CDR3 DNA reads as TGTGCCAGCAGTGAACGCGGGGGGGCCTTTTACAATGAGCAGTTCTTC.

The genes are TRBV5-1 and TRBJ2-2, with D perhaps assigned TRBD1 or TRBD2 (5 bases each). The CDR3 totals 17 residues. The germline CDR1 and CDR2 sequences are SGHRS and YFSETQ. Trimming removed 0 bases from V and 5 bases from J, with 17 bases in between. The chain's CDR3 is CASSLEFGGWVTGELFF. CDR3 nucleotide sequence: TGCGCCAGCAGCTTGGAATTTGGGGGATGGGTGACCGGGGAGCTGTTTTTT. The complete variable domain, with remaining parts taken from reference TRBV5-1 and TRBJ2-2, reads KAGVTQTPRYLIKTRGQQVTLSCSPISGHRSVSWYQQTPGQGLQFLFEYFSETQRNKGNFPGRFSGRQFSNSRSEMNVSTLELGDSALYLCASSLEFGGWVTGELFFGEGSRLTVL.

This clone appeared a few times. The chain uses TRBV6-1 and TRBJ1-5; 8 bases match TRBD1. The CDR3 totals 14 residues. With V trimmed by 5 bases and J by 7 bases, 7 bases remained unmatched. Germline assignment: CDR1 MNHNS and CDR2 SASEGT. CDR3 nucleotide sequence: TGTGCCAGCAGTTTACAGGGGGAGGGACAGCCCCAGCATTTT. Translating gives CASSLQGEGQPQHF.

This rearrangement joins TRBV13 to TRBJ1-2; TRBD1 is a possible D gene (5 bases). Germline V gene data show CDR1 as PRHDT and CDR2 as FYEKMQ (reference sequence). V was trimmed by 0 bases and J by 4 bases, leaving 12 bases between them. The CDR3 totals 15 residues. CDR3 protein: CASSLGGGGFYGYTF. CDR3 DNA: TGTGCCAGCAGCTTAGGCGGGGGAGGGTTCTATGGCTACACCTTC.

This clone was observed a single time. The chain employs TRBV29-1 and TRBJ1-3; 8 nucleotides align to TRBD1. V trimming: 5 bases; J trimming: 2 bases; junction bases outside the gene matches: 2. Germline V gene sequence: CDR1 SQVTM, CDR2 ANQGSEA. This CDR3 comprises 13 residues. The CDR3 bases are TGCAGCGTTAAGACAGGGGCTGGAAACACCATATATTTT. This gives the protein CSVKTGAGNTIYF.

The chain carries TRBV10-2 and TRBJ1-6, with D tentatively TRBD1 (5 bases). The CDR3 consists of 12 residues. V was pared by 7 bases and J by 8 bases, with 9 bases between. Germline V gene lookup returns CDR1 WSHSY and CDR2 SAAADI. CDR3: CASKQGDSPLHF. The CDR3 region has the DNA TGCGCCAGCAAGCAGGGTGATTCACCCCTCCACTTT.

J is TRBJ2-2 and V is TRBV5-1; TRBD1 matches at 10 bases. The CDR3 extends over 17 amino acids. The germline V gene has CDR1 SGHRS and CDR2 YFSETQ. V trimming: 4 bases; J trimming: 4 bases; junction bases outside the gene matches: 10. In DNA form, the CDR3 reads TGCGCCAGCAGCACCACCGGGACAGGGGTAGGCACCGGGGAGCTGTTTTTT. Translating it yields CASSTTGTGVGTGELFF. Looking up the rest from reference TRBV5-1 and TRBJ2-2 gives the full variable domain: KAGVTQTPRYLIKTRGQQVTLSCSPISGHRSVSWYQQTPGQGLQFLFEYFSETQRNKGNFPGRFSGRQFSNSRSEMNVSTLELGDSALYLCASSTTGTGVGTGELFFGEGSRLTVL.

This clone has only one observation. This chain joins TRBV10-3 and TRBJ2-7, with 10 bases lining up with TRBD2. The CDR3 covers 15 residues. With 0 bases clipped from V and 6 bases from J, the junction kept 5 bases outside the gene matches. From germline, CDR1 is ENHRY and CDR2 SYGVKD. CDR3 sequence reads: CAISESSGGAGEQYF. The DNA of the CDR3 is TGTGCCATCAGTGAGTCGAGCGGGGGGGCCGGCGAGCAGTACTTC.

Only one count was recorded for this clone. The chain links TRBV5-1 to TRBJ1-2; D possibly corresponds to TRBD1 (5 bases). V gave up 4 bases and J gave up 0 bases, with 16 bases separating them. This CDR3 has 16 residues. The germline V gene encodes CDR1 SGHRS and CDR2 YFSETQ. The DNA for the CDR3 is TGCGCCAGCAGCCCCTTTGGTGGGGGACCTAACTATGGCTACACCTTC. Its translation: CASSPFGGGPNYGYTF.

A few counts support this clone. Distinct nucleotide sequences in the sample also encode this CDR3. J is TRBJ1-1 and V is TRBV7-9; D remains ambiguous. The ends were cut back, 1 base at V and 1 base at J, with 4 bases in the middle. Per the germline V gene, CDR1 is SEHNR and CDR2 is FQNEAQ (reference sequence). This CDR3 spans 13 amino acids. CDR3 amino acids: CASSLEGNTEAFF. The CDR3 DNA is TGTGCCAGCAGCTTAGAAGGGAACACTGAAGCTTTCTTT.

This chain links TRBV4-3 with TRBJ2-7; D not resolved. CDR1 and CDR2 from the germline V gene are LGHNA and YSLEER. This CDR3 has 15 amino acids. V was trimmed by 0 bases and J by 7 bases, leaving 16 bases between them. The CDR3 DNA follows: TGCGCCAGCAGCCAAGATTCTTTCGGACCGAGGGAGCAGTACTTC. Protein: CASSQDSFGPREQYF.

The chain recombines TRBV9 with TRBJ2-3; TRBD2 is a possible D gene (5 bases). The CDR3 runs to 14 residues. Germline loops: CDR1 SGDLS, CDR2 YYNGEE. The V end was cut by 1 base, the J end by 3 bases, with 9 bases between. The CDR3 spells CASSVSPGTDTQYF. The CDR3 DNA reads TGTGCCAGCAGCGTATCCCCGGGAACAGATACGCAGTATTTT.

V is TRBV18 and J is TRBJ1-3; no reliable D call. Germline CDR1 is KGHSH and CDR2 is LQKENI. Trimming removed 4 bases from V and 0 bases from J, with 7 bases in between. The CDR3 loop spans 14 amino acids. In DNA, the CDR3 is TGTGCCAGCTCACGGGAAAGCTCTGGAAACACCATATATTTT. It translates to CASSRESSGNTIYF. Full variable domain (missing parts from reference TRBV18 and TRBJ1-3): NAGVMQNPRHLVRRRGQEARLRCSPMKGHSHVYWYRQLPEEGLKFMVYLQKENIIDESGMPKERFSAEFPKEGPSILRIQQVVRGDSAAYFCASSRESSGNTIYFGEGSWLTVV.